The rows below give T cell receptor beta chains drawn from one sample of a study of blood T cell repertoires in COVID-19. Assay: immunoSEQ multiplex PCR; the TCRdb copy retains only in-frame clones and omits some. The sample shows about 200,000 clones, approximately 80% of them seen only once. The sample consisted of peripheral blood. The receptors originated from a human donor in a cohort sampled during active COVID-19. The CDR3 runs from the conserved cysteine through the conserved F or W. Each record gives: CDR3 protein, CDR3 DNA, D gene, J gene, clone size, V gene, CDR3 length. The D gene is left open where the match is weak. The size of a clone is reported for some rows only, either as once, few or many, or as a class for expanded clones.

CASSEYVSGQETQYF,TGTGCCAGCAGTGAATATGTTAGCGGGCAAGAGACCCAGTACTTC,TRBD2,TRBJ2-5,-,TRBV2,15
CASSGSQTQYF,TGTGCCAGCAGCGGGAGCCAGACCCAGTACTTC,-,TRBJ2-5,few,TRBV21-1,11
CASSLVYGNQPQHF,TGCGCCAGCAGCTTGGTGTATGGCAATCAGCCCCAGCATTTT,-,TRBJ1-5,-,TRBV5-1,14
CASSIRPREQYF,TGTGCCAGCAGCATCCGCCCCCGGGAGCAGTACTTC,-,TRBJ2-7,-,TRBV11-2,12
CASIGGAGYGYTF,TGTGCCAGCATAGGAGGGGCGGGTTATGGCTACACCTTC,-,TRBJ1-2,-,TRBV2,13
CASSVQGRGTEAFF,TGTGCCAGTAGTGTCCAGGGTAGGGGCACTGAAGCTTTCTTT,-,TRBJ1-1,-,TRBV19,14
CASRKNRATNEKLFF,TGTGCCAGCAGAAAAAACAGAGCAACTAATGAAAAACTGTTTTTT,-,TRBJ1-4,few,TRBV6-5,15
CASSPRQSETQYF,TGTGCCAGCTCACCGCGGCAGTCGGAGACCCAGTACTTC,-,TRBJ2-5,once,TRBV18,13
CASSLAHGQVTTSYEQYF,TGTGCCAGCAGCTTAGCCCATGGGCAGGTGACGACCTCCTACGAGCAGTACTTC,-,TRBJ2-7,-,TRBV7-2,18
CASRDTGHHSPLHF,TGTGCCAGTAGGGACACAGGACACCATTCACCCCTCCACTTT,-,TRBJ1-6,-,TRBV19,14
CASSSLVGGKLFF,TGTGCCAGCAGCTCGCTGGTCGGGGGTAAACTGTTTTTT,-,TRBJ1-4,-,TRBV7-9,13
CASSLRQNTGELFF,TGTGCCAGCAGCTTAAGACAGAACACCGGGGAGCTGTTTTTT,-,TRBJ2-2,once,TRBV11-3,14
CASSLVREGANIQYF,TGTGCCAGCAGCTTAGTCCGGGAGGGGGCAAACATTCAGTACTTC,-,TRBJ2-4,-,TRBV7-2,15
CASSLSGQGFYGYTF,TGTGCCAGCAGTTTATCGGGACAGGGGTTCTATGGCTACACCTTC,TRBD1,TRBJ1-2,-,TRBV27,15
CASSQEAGQGGYTF,TGCGCCAGCAGCCAAGAGGCGGGACAGGGGGGCTACACCTTC,TRBD1,TRBJ1-2,-,TRBV4-1,14
CATSDPRDRHYEQYF,TGTGCCACCAGTGACCCCCGGGATCGGCACTACGAGCAGTACTTC,-,TRBJ2-7,-,TRBV24-1,15
CASSKTLAGASGYEQYF,TGTGCCAGCAGCAAAACCTTAGCGGGAGCCTCGGGCTACGAGCAGTACTTC,TRBD2,TRBJ2-7,many,TRBV7-2,17
CASSPRGKIFNEQFF,TGTGCCAGCAGTCCCCGAGGAAAGATCTTCAATGAGCAGTTCTTC,-,TRBJ2-1,-,TRBV28,15
CASRSSGNNEQFF,TGTGCCAGCAGGAGTAGCGGGAACAATGAGCAGTTCTTC,TRBD2,TRBJ2-1,-,TRBV6-5,13
CASGGKEYEQYF,TGTGCCAGCGGCGGGAAGGAGTACGAGCAGTACTTC,-,TRBJ2-7,-,TRBV2,12
CASSRREVVAKNIQYF,TGTGCCAGCAGCCGCAGGGAGGTAGTAGCCAAAAACATTCAGTACTTC,-,TRBJ2-4,-,TRBV13,16
CASRALRAGDTQYF,TGTGCCAGCCGGGCTTTGCGGGCTGGGGATACGCAGTATTTT,-,TRBJ2-3,-,TRBV27,14
CASSQISWGQIGSYEQYF,TGTGCCAGCTCACAGATCAGCTGGGGACAGATTGGCTCCTACGAGCAGTACTTC,TRBD1,TRBJ2-7,few,TRBV18,18
CASSQIRGGREQYF,TGTGCCAGCAGCCAAATACGGGGTGGACGCGAGCAGTACTTC,-,TRBJ2-7,-,TRBV14,14
CASSLRQGASYGYTF,TGTGCCAGCAGTCTACGACAGGGGGCCTCCTATGGCTACACCTTC,TRBD1,TRBJ1-2,-,TRBV2,15
CAWSVDWGRGYTF,TGTGCCTGGAGTGTAGATTGGGGGCGCGGCTACACCTTC,-,TRBJ1-2,-,TRBV30,13
CASSFREGGYTF,TGTGCCAGCAGTTTCAGGGAAGGTGGCTACACCTTC,-,TRBJ1-2,-,TRBV12-3/TRBV12-4,12
CASRGLAGVTSTDTQYF,TGCGCCAGCAGGGGACTAGCGGGAGTCACTAGCACAGATACGCAGTATTTT,TRBD2,TRBJ2-3,-,TRBV5-1,17
CASSYQYRGGQETQYF,TGTGCCAGCAGTTACCAATACAGGGGAGGACAAGAGACCCAGTACTTC,-,TRBJ2-5,-,TRBV6-2/TRBV6-3,16
CAIKEGVNEKLFF,TGTGCCATCAAGGAGGGCGTAAATGAAAAACTGTTTTTT,-,TRBJ1-4,once,TRBV10-3,13
CASSEYPTGDTQQFF,TGTGCCAGCAGTGAATATCCGACAGGAGACACCCAGCAGTTCTTC,-,TRBJ2-1,many,TRBV25-1,15
CSAREDGYTF,TGCAGTGCTAGGGAGGATGGCTACACCTTC,-,TRBJ1-2,few,TRBV20-1,10
CASSSNFRLAGISYEQYF,TGTGCCAGCAGCTCCAATTTCCGGCTAGCGGGTATATCCTACGAGCAGTACTTC,TRBD2,TRBJ2-7,-,TRBV7-2,18
CASSSGQRMETQYF,TGCGCCAGCAGCTCCGGACAGCGGATGGAGACCCAGTACTTC,-,TRBJ2-5,-,TRBV5-1,14
CASSLTASGTGELFF,TGTGCCAGCAGTTTAACGGCTAGCGGTACCGGGGAGCTGTTTTTT,TRBD2,TRBJ2-2,-,TRBV27,15